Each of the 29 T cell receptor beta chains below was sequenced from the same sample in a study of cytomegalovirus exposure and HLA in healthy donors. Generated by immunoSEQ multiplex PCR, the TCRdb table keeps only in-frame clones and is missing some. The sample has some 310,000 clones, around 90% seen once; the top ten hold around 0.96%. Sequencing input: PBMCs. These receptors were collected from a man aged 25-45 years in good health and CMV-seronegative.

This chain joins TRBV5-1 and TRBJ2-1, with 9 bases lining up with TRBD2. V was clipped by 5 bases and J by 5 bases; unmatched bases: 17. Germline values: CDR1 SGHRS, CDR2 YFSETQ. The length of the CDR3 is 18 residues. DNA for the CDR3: TGCGCCAGCAGTTGGACGTCAGCGGGGGGCCCCTTCGACAATGAGCAGTTCTTC. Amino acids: CASSWTSAGGPFDNEQFF.

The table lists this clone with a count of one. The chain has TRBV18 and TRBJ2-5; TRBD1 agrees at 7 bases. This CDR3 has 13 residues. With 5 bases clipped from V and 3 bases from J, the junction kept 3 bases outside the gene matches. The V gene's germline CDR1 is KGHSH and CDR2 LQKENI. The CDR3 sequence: CASSFGQEETQYF. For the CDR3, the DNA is TGTGCCAGCTCATTCGGACAGGAAGAGACCCAGTACTTC.

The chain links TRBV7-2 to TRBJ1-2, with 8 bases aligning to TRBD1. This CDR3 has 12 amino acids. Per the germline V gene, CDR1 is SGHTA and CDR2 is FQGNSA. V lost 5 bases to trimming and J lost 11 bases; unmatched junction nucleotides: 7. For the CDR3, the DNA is TGTGCCAGCAGCCCCCGGACAGGGCAGTACACCTTC. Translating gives CASSPRTGQYTF. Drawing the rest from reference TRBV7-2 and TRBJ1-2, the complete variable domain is GAGVSQSPSNKVTEKGKDVELRCDPISGHTALYWYRQSLGQGLEFLIYFQGNSAPDKSGLPSDRFSAERTGGSVSTLTIQRTQQEDSAVYLCASSPRTGQYTFGSGTRLTVV.

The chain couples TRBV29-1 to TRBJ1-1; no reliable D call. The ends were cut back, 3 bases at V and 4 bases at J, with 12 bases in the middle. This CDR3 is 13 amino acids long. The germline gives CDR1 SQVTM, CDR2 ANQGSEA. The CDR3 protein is CSVETFPSTEAFF. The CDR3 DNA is TGCAGCGTTGAGACATTTCCCAGCACTGAAGCTTTCTTT. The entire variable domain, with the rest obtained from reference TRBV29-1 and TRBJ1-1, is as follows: SAVISQKPSRDICQRGTSLTIQCQVDSQVTMMFWYRQQPGQSLTLIATANQGSEATYESGFVIDKFPISRPNLTFSTLTVSNMSPEDSSIYLCSVETFPSTEAFFGQGTRLTVV.

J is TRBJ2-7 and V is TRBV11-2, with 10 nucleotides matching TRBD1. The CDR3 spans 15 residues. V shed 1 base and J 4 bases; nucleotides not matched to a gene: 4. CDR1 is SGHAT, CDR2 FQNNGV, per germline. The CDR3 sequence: CASSLGDRGSYEQYF. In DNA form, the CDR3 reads TGTGCCAGCAGCTTAGGGGACAGGGGTTCATACGAGCAGTACTTC.

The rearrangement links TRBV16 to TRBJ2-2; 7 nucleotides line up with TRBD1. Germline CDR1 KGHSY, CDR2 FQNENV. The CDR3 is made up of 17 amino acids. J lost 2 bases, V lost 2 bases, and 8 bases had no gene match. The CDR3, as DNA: TGTGCCAGCAGCCAAACCCCGACAGGGATTAACACCGGGGAGCTGTTTTTT. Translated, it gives CASSQTPTGINTGELFF. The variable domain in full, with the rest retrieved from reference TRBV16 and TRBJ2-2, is GEEVAQTPKHLVRGEGQKAKLYCAPIKGHSYVFWYQQVLKNEFKFLISFQNENVFDETGMPKERFSAKCLPNSPCSLEIQATKLEDSAVYFCASSQTPTGINTGELFFGEGSRLTVL.

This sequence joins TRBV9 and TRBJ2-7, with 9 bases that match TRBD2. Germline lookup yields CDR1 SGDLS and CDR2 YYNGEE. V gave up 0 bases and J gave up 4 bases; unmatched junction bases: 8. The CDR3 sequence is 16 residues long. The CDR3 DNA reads TGTGCCAGCAGCGTAGAAGGGAGCGGGGGGAGTTACGAGCAGTACTTC. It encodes CASSVEGSGGSYEQYF.

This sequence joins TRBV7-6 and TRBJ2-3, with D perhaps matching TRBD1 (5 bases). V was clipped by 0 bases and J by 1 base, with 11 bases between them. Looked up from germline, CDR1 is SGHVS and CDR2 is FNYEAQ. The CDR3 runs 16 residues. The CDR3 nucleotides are TGTGCCAGCAGCTTAGCTACCGACAGACGCACAGATACGCAGTATTTT. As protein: CASSLATDRRTDTQYF.

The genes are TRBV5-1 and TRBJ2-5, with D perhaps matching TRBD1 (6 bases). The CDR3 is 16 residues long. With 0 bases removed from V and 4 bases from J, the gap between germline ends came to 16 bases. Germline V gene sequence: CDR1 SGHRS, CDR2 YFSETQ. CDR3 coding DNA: TGCGCCAGCAGCTTGGATTACAGGGTAGGAGGAGAGACCCAGTACTTC. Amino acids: CASSLDYRVGGETQYF.

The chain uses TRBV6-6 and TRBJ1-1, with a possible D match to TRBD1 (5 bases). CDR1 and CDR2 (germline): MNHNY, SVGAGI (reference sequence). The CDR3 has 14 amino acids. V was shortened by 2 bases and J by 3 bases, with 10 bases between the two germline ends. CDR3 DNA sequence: TGTGCCAGCAGTTACAGGGGAAGGGACACTGAAGCTTTCTTT. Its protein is CASSYRGRDTEAFF.

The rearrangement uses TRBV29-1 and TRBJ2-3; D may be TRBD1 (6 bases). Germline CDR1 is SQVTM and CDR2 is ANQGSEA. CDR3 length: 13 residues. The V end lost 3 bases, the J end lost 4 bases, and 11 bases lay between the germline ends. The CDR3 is CSVEDRPPDTQYF. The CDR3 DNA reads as TGCAGCGTTGAGGACAGACCTCCAGATACGCAGTATTTT.

The CDR3 DNA follows: TGTGCCAGCAGCAGTAACCGGGGAGATCAGCCCCAGCATTTT. The encoded protein is CASSSNRGDQPQHF. The chain recombines TRBV21-1 with TRBJ1-5. TRBV21-1 is termed a pseudogene. CDR3 length: 14 residues.

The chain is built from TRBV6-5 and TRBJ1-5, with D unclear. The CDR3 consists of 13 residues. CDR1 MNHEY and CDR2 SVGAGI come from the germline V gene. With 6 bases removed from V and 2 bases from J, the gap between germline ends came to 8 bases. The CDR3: CASRQSGNQPQHF. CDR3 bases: TGTGCCAGCAGACAGTCAGGCAATCAGCCCCAGCATTTT.

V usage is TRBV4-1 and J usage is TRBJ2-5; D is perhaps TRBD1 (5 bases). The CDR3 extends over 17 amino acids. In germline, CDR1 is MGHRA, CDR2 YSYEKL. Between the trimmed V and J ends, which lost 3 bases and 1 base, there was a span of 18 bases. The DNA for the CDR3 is TGCGCCAGCAGCCACTTCGGACACCCGGCCTCCCAAGAGACCCAGTACTTC. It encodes CASSHFGHPASQETQYF.

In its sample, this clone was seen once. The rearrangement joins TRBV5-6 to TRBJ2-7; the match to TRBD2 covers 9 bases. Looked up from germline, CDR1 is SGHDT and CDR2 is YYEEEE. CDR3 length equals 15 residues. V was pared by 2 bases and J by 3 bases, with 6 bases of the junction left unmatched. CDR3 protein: CASSFLSGGYYEQYF. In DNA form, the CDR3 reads TGTGCCAGCAGCTTCCTCAGCGGGGGGTACTACGAGCAGTACTTC.

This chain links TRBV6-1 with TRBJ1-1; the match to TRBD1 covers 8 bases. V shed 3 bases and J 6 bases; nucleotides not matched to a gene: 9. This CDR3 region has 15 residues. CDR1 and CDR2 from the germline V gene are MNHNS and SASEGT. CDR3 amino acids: CASSEEAGQVSEAFF. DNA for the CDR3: TGTGCCAGCAGTGAGGAGGCGGGACAGGTTTCTGAAGCTTTCTTT.

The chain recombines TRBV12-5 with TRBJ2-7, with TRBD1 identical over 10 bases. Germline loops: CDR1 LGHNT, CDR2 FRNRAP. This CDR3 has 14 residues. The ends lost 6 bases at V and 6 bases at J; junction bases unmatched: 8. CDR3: CASGRQGASSEQYF. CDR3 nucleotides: TGTGCTAGTGGAAGACAGGGGGCAAGTTCCGAGCAGTACTTC.

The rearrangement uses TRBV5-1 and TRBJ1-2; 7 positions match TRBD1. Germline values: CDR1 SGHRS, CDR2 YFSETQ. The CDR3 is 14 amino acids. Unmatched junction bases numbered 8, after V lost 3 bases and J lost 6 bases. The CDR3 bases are TGCGCCAGCAGCTCGTCACAGGGGTTCGATGGCTACACCTTC. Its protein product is CASSSSQGFDGYTF.

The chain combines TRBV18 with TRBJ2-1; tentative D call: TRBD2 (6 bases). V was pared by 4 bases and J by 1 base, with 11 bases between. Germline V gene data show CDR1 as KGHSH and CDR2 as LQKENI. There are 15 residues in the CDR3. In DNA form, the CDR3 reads TGTGCCAGCTCACAAGACGGACTATCCTACAATGAGCAGTTCTTC. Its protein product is CASSQDGLSYNEQFF.

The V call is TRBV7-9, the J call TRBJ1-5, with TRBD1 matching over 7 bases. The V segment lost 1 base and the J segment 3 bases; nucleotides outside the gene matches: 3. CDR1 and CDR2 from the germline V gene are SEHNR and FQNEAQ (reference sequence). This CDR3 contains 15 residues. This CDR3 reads CASSLVTGNNQPQHF. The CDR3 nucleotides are TGTGCCAGCAGCTTAGTGACAGGGAACAATCAGCCCCAGCATTTT.

The CDR3 coding sequence is TGTGCCAGCAGTACCCTAGCGGGGGGGCCATCAAGTTATACGCAGTATTTT. Its protein is CASSTLAGGPSSYTQYF. This chain connects TRBV28 to TRBJ2-3, with 12 bases identical to TRBD2. The CDR3 is made up of 17 amino acids. Losses at the gene ends were 5 bases for V and 7 bases for J; bases not matched to a gene: 13. The V gene's germline CDR1 is MDHEN and CDR2 SYDVKM. Combining the CDR3 with reference TRBV28 and TRBJ2-3 gives the whole variable domain DVKVTQSSRYLVKRTGEKVFLECVQDMDHENMFWYRQDPGLGLRLIYFSYDVKMKEKGDIPEGYSVSREKKERFSLILESASTNQTSMYLCASSTLAGGPSSYTQYFGPGTRLTVL.

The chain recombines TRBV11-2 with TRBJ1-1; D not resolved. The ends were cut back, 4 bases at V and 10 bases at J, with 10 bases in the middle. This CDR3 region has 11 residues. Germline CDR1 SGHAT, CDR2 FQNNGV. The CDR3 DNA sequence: TGTGCCAGCAGCTGGGGAGATGGAGCTTTCTTT. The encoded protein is CASSWGDGAFF.

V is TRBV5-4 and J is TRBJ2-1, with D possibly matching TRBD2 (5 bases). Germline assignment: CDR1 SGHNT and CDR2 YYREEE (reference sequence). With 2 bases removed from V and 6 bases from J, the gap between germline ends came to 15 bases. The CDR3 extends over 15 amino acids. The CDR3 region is CASSLELVRVNEQFF. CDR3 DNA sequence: TGTGCCAGCAGCTTAGAACTAGTAAGGGTCAATGAGCAGTTCTTC.

CDR3 in amino acids: CASSRGTGSNYGYTF. DNA of the CDR3: TGTGCCAGCAGCCGCGGGACAGGCTCTAACTATGGCTACACCTTC. The chain combines TRBV14 with TRBJ1-2; the match to TRBD1 covers 8 bases. Germline V lookup: CDR1 SGHDN, CDR2 FVKESK. Unmatched junction bases numbered 4, after V lost 4 bases and J lost 0 bases. CDR3 length: 15 residues.

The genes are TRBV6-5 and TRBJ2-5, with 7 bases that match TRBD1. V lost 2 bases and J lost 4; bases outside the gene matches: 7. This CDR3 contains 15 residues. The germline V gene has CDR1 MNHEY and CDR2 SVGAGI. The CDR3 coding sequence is TGTGCCAGCAGTTACGGGGCAGGGGGTGGAGAGACCCAGTACTTC. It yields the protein CASSYGAGGGETQYF.

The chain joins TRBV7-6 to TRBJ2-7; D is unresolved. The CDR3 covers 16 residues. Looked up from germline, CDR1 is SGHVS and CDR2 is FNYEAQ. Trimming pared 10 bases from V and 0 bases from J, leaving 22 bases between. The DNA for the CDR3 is TGTGCCATCCCCCGGCCCCGAGGTAACCCCTCCTACGAGCAGTACTTC. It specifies CAIPRPRGNPSYEQYF.

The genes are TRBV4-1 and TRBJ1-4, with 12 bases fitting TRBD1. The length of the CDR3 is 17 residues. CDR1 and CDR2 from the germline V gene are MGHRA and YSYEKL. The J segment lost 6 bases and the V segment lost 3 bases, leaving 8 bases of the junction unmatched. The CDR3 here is CASSQRDRGLGDEKLFF. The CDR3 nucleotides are TGCGCCAGCAGCCAGAGGGACAGGGGGCTAGGGGATGAAAAACTGTTTTTT.

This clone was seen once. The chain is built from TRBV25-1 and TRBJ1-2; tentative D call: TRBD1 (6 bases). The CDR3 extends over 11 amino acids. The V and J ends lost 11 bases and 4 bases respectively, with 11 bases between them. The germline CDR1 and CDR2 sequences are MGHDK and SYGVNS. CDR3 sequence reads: CAVQGGYGYTF. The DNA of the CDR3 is TGTGCCGTACAGGGTGGCTATGGCTACACCTTC.

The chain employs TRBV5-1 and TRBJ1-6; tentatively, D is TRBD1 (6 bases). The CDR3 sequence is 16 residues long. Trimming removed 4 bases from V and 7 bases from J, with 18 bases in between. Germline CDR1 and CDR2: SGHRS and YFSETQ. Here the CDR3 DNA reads TGCGCCAGCAGCCGTCAACAGGGTCCCTCGAATTCACCCCTCCACTTT. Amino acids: CASSRQQGPSNSPLHF.